Below, 18 T cell receptor beta chains from the same sample are listed, as sequenced in a study of cytomegalovirus exposure and HLA in healthy donors. Both 60 Vbeta primers and 13 Jbeta primers went into the PCR. The repertoire was sequenced with immunoSEQ multiplex PCR; TCRdb's copy has only in-frame clones and lacks some. The sample lists 100,000 to 150,000 clones, under 12% occurring once. The material sequenced was PBMCs. All receptors come from a woman younger than 30 in good health and CMV-seropositive.

The CDR3 reads CATSPWKGQLYEQYF. The CDR3 DNA sequence: TGTGCCACCAGCCCGTGGAAGGGACAGCTCTACGAGCAGTACTTC. The chain has TRBV15 and TRBJ2-7, with 7 bases lining up with TRBD1. Germline V gene data show CDR1 as LNHNV and CDR2 as YYDKDF (reference sequence). The CDR3 covers 15 residues. The junction had 10 bases not matched to a gene; V was cut back by 5 bases and J by 3 bases.

This clone was observed a handful of times. The J gene is TRBJ2-2, the V gene TRBV7-9; no reliable D call. Germline CDR1 reads SEHNR; CDR2 reads FQNEAQ (reference sequence). The V gene lost 5 bases and the J gene lost 3 bases, with 7 bases spanning the gap. CDR3 size: 13 residues. The CDR3 spells CASSLSDTGELFF. The CDR3, as DNA: TGTGCCAGCAGCCTATCGGACACCGGGGAGCTGTTTTTT.

The genes are TRBV7-9 and TRBJ1-4; unclear D gene. Germline-derived CDR1 and CDR2 are SEHNR and FQNEAQ (reference sequence). Trimming stripped 0 bases from V and 4 bases from J, with 12 bases between. The CDR3 totals 16 residues. The CDR3 coding sequence is TGTGCCAGCAGCTTAGCGCTGGTAGTCCTTAATGAAAAACTGTTTTTT. Its protein is CASSLALVVLNEKLFF.

This rearrangement joins TRBV7-6 to TRBJ2-7, with TRBD2 identical over 8 bases. The trim removed 6 bases at V and 5 bases at J, leaving 12 bases unmatched. CDR3 length: 15 residues. CDR1 and CDR2 from the germline V gene are SGHVS and FNYEAQ. For the CDR3, the DNA is TGTGCCAGCAGTGGAGCGGGAGAGAAGATCCACGAGCAGTACTTC. Residues: CASSGAGEKIHEQYF.

This chain connects TRBV5-8 to TRBJ2-2, with 13 bases matching TRBD2. From germline, CDR1 is SGHTS and CDR2 YDEGEE. V was pared by 3 bases and J by 5 bases, with 7 bases of the junction left unmatched. The length of the CDR3 is 17 residues. CDR3 in DNA: TGTGCCAGCAGCTCATGGACTAGCGGGAGATTTACCGGGGAGCTGTTTTTT. It translates to CASSSWTSGRFTGELFF. Drawing the rest from reference TRBV5-8 and TRBJ2-2, the complete variable domain is EAGVTQSPTHLIKTRGQQATLRCSPISGHTSVYWYQQALGLGLQFLLWYDEGEERNRGNFPPRFSGRQFPNYSSELNVNALELEDSALYLCASSSWTSGRFTGELFFGEGSRLTVL.

The chain recombines TRBV14 with TRBJ1-5; no firm D call. V was trimmed by 4 bases and J by 9 bases, leaving 10 bases between them. The germline CDR1 and CDR2 sequences are SGHDN and FVKESK. The CDR3 runs to 12 residues. Here the CDR3 reads CASSPARGPQHF. DNA for the CDR3: TGTGCCAGCAGCCCAGCCCGGGGGCCCCAGCATTTT.

This clone was seen a handful of times. This rearrangement joins TRBV5-8 to TRBJ1-1, with D maybe TRBD1 (5 bases). V lost 3 bases and J 8 bases, leaving 17 bases between the germline ends. This CDR3 is 14 amino acids long. The germline V gene has CDR1 SGHTS and CDR2 YDEGEE. The CDR3 is CASSSGQGRVEAFF. The CDR3 nucleotides are TGTGCCAGCAGCTCAGGCCAGGGAAGGGTGGAAGCTTTCTTT.

V is TRBV6-6 and J is TRBJ2-1; 9 bases fit TRBD2. The CDR3 spans 16 residues. Looked up from germline, CDR1 is MNHNY and CDR2 is SVGAGI (reference sequence). The V segment lost 2 bases and the J segment 7 bases; nucleotides outside the gene matches: 9. This chain's CDR3 is CASSYGAGGPPNEQFF. CDR3 sequence (DNA): TGTGCCAGCAGTTACGGGGCGGGAGGGCCACCTAATGAGCAGTTCTTC.

The chain's CDR3 is CASSLAYRGNTEAFF. CDR3 DNA sequence: TGTGCCAGCAGTTTAGCTTACAGGGGGAACACTGAAGCTTTCTTT. The chain joins TRBV27 to TRBJ1-1; 7 nucleotides agree with TRBD1. The V gene's germline CDR1 is MNHEY and CDR2 SMNVEV (reference sequence). The V gene end was trimmed by 2 bases and the J gene end by 1 base; junction bases not matched to a gene: 4. The CDR3 extends over 15 amino acids.

The chain links TRBV5-1 to TRBJ1-2; TRBD1 matches 8 bases. Germline loops: CDR1 SGHRS, CDR2 YFSETQ. Germline trimming cut 4 bases from V and 7 bases from J; bases unmatched to any gene: 9. The CDR3 consists of 14 residues. The CDR3 DNA reads TGCGCCAGCAGCCAGGACAGGGTCAGGACTGGCTACACCTTC. Translation: CASSQDRVRTGYTF.

V and J are TRBV5-1 and TRBJ1-2; D may be TRBD1 (5 bases). CDR1 is SGHRS and CDR2 is YFSETQ in the germline V gene. The CDR3 length is 13 residues. Between the trimmed V and J ends, which lost 0 bases and 8 bases, there was a span of 11 bases. CDR3 residues: CASSLGGPGGYTF. The DNA for the CDR3 is TGCGCCAGCAGCTTGGGTGGCCCAGGGGGCTACACCTTC.

The sample holds a few counts of this clone. The V call is TRBV15, the J call TRBJ2-7; perhaps TRBD1 as D (5 bases). Germline V gene lookup returns CDR1 LNHNV and CDR2 YYDKDF (reference sequence). This CDR3 is built from 13 residues. The V and J ends lost 5 bases and 3 bases respectively, with 11 bases between them. The CDR3 DNA is TGTGCCACCAGCGACGAAGGGGACTACGAGCAGTACTTC. Its protein product is CATSDEGDYEQYF.

This clone was seen a few times. The identical CDR3 is also encoded by other nucleotide sequences in the sample. The chain's CDR3 is CASSISGTPNTEAFF. The CDR3 bases are TGCGCCAGCAGCATATCCGGGACACCTAACACTGAAGCTTTCTTT. This chain uses TRBV5-1 with TRBJ1-1, with a weak D call TRBD1 (6 bases). Germline V gives CDR1 SGHRS, CDR2 YFSETQ. Trimming removed 4 bases from V and 2 bases from J, with 15 bases in between. The CDR3 contains 15 residues.

The chain has TRBV28 and TRBJ2-5; 8 bases map to TRBD2. TRBJ2-7 matches the DNA end more closely, so the J call is doubtful. The CDR3 is 16 residues long. The germline CDR1 and CDR2 sequences are MDHEN and SYDVKM. CDR3 loop: CASSSPLAGFSYEQYF. The CDR3, as DNA: TGTGCCAGCAGTTCCCCCTTAGCGGGATTCTCCTACGAGCAGTACTTC.

This sequence joins TRBV14 and TRBJ2-7; 9 positions agree with TRBD1. The CDR3 covers 14 residues. V was clipped by 4 bases and J by 2 bases; unmatched bases: 3. Germline V gene data show CDR1 as SGHDN and CDR2 as FVKESK. The chain's CDR3 is CASSLRQGAYEQYF. The CDR3 nucleotides are TGTGCCAGCAGCCTTAGACAGGGGGCCTACGAGCAGTACTTC.

The chain recombines TRBV5-1 with TRBJ2-1; TRBD2 is a possible D gene (6 bases). The V and J ends lost 0 bases and 7 bases respectively, with 14 bases between them. Germline V gives CDR1 SGHRS, CDR2 YFSETQ. The CDR3 totals 15 residues. CDR3 DNA sequence: TGCGCCAGCAGCTTGGCCGGTCAAGGGAGGAATGAGCAGTTCTTC. Translation gives CASSLAGQGRNEQFF.

This chain uses TRBV5-8 with TRBJ1-1; D is perhaps TRBD1 (5 bases). The length of the CDR3 is 14 residues. V dropped 3 bases and J dropped 0 bases, with 9 bases sitting between them. Germline V gives CDR1 SGHTS, CDR2 YDEGEE. The CDR3 loop reads CASSSRGMNTEAFF. CDR3 sequence (DNA): TGTGCCAGCAGCTCCCGGGGGATGAACACTGAAGCTTTCTTT.

Here the CDR3 DNA reads TGCGCCAGCACCGATCTACAGGGAGCCAAAAACATTCAGTACTTC. It encodes CASTDLQGAKNIQYF. The rearrangement joins TRBV5-1 to TRBJ2-4; D perhaps matches TRBD1 (6 bases). Per the germline V gene, CDR1 is SGHRS and CDR2 is YFSETQ. Trimming removed 6 bases from V and 0 bases from J, with 13 bases in between. There are 15 residues in the CDR3.